A single sample is the source of the 24 T cell receptor beta chains below, sequenced in a study of cytomegalovirus exposure and HLA in healthy donors. The PCR had 60 Vbeta and 13 Jbeta primers. Measured with immunoSEQ multiplex PCR; TCRdb has only the in-frame clones, and not every one. The table has tens of thousands of clones, about 71% seen once. The sample comprised PBMCs. Receptors were obtained from a man aged 60 to 69 in good health and CMV-seropositive.

V usage is TRBV6-1 and J usage is TRBJ2-4; D call uncertain. V shed 1 base and J shed 6 bases, with 16 bases lying between them. This CDR3 contains 16 residues. Germline CDR1 and CDR2: MNHNS and SASEGT. The CDR3 DNA follows: TGTGCCAGCAGTGAAGGGGTCCTCCTAGAGAGAAACATTCAGTACTTC. As protein: CASSEGVLLERNIQYF.

This chain joins TRBV5-4 and TRBJ1-2; the D is unclear. The CDR3 extends over 15 amino acids. Germline values: CDR1 SGHNT, CDR2 YYREEE (reference sequence). Trimming took off 6 bases at V and 4 bases at J, with 19 bases between the two ends. CDR3 nucleotides: TGTGCCAGCACCATTGGTGGGAGCCTGGTCTATGGCTACACCTTC. Its translation is CASTIGGSLVYGYTF.

V is TRBV2 and J is TRBJ1-2, with 8 bases identical to TRBD1. The CDR3 loop spans 14 amino acids. The V segment lost 6 bases and the J segment 5 bases; nucleotides outside the gene matches: 8. Per germline, CDR1 SNHLY and CDR2 FYNNEI. CDR3 in DNA: TGTGCCAGCAGGGGCGACAGGGGTGGGTATGGCTACACCTTC. Translation: CASRGDRGGYGYTF. The whole variable domain, filled in from reference TRBV2 and TRBJ1-2, reads EPEVTQTPSHQVTQMGQEVILRCVPISNHLYFYWYRQILGQKVEFLVSFYNNEISEKSEIFDDQFSVERPDGSNFTLKIRSTKLEDSAMYFCASRGDRGGYGYTFGSGTRLTVV.

This chain joins TRBV5-1 and TRBJ2-3, with TRBD1 matching 7 bases. V dropped 3 bases and J dropped 4; count of bases not matched to a gene: 8. Germline CDR1 and CDR2: SGHRS and YFSETQ. The CDR3 extends over 15 amino acids. The CDR3 sequence: CASSSPTDRADTQYF. The CDR3 DNA reads as TGCGCCAGCAGCTCCCCGACCGACAGGGCAGATACGCAGTATTTT. The full variable domain, in which reference TRBV5-1 and TRBJ2-3 provide the parts outside the CDR3, is KAGVTQTPRYLIKTRGQQVTLSCSPISGHRSVSWYQQTPGQGLQFLFEYFSETQRNKGNFPGRFSGRQFSNSRSEMNVSTLELGDSALYLCASSSPTDRADTQYFGPGTRLTVL.

The V call is TRBV18, the J call TRBJ2-1; 9 bases match TRBD2. V dropped 3 bases and J dropped 2; count of bases not matched to a gene: 2. CDR1 is KGHSH, CDR2 LQKENI, per germline. The CDR3 loop spans 15 amino acids. The CDR3 here is CASSPAGGAYNEQFF. CDR3 DNA sequence: TGTGCCAGCTCACCCGCGGGGGGGGCCTACAATGAGCAGTTCTTC.

The V gene is TRBV5-6, the J gene TRBJ1-3; TRBD1 matches 8 bases. The junction had 10 bases not matched to a gene; V was cut back by 2 bases and J by 0 bases. The CDR3 runs to 18 residues. CDR1 and CDR2 (germline): SGHDT, YYEEEE. The CDR3 is CASSLNTGTGYSGNTIYF. The CDR3 DNA reads TGTGCCAGCAGCTTAAACACCGGGACAGGTTACTCTGGAAACACCATATATTTT. The complete variable domain, with remaining parts taken from reference TRBV5-6 and TRBJ1-3, reads DAGVTQSPTHLIKTRGQQVTLRCSPKSGHDTVSWYQQALGQGPQFIFQYYEEEERQRGNFPDRFSGHQFPNYSSELNVNALLLGDSALYLCASSLNTGTGYSGNTIYFGEGSWLTVV.

J is TRBJ2-7 and V is TRBV18, with D perhaps TRBD1 (6 bases). Germline lookup yields CDR1 KGHSH and CDR2 LQKENI. Between the trimmed V and J ends, which lost 6 bases and 5 bases, there was a span of 17 bases. CDR3 length equals 14 residues. CDR3 loop: CASSPGTISNEQYF. CDR3 bases: TGTGCCAGCTCGCCCGGGACAATATCCAACGAGCAGTACTTC.

The CDR3, as DNA: TGTGCCAGCAGCCAAATACAGGGGGCCGCCTACGAGCAGTACTTC. Residues: CASSQIQGAAYEQYF. The J gene is TRBJ2-7, the V gene TRBV27, with 9 bases matching TRBD1. The CDR3 loop spans 15 amino acids. J was trimmed by 2 bases and V by 6 bases; bases with no gene match: 8. Germline-derived CDR1 and CDR2 are MNHEY and SMNVEV (reference sequence).

V is TRBV7-9 and J is TRBJ1-1, with TRBD1 matching over 7 bases. The CDR3 covers 14 residues. From germline, CDR1 is SEHNR and CDR2 FQNEAQ (reference sequence). With V trimmed by 4 bases and J by 4 bases, 6 bases remained unmatched. The DNA for the CDR3 is TGTGCCAGCAGCTATTGGACAGGCGGCACTGAAGCTTTCTTT. This encodes CASSYWTGGTEAFF.

V gene TRBV11-3 combines with J gene TRBJ2-1; 8 nucleotides match TRBD1. Germline CDR1 reads SGHNT; CDR2 reads YENEEA. The CDR3 contains 13 residues. V was pared by 7 bases and J by 7 bases, with 6 bases of the junction left unmatched. The CDR3, as DNA: TGTGCCAGCAACACAGGACAGGGAAATGAGCAGTTCTTC. Translated, it gives CASNTGQGNEQFF.

The table lists this clone with a count of one. The rearrangement uses TRBV4-2 and TRBJ2-5, with a weak D call TRBD2 (6 bases). The CDR3 has 15 residues. CDR1 is LGHNA and CDR2 is YNFKEQ in the germline V gene. Between the trimmed V and J ends, which lost 3 bases and 0 bases, there was a span of 11 bases. CDR3 coding DNA: TGTGCCAGCAGCCACCTAGAGCGGGACCAAGAGACCCAGTACTTC. Translation gives CASSHLERDQETQYF.

The chain has TRBV4-2 and TRBJ2-5; the match to TRBD2 covers 7 bases. Trimming removed 4 bases from V and 5 bases from J; junction bases left unmatched: 7. This CDR3 contains 14 residues. Per germline, CDR1 LGHNA and CDR2 YNFKEQ. The CDR3 is CASSLSGGWETQYF. CDR3 coding DNA: TGTGCCAGCAGCCTGTCGGGAGGTTGGGAGACCCAGTACTTC.

Only a few counts were recorded for this clone. The chain carries TRBV5-1 and TRBJ2-1; tentative D call: TRBD1 (7 bases). Germline lookup yields CDR1 SGHRS and CDR2 YFSETQ. Between the trimmed V and J ends, which lost 3 bases and 1 base, there was a span of 14 bases. This CDR3 region has 16 residues. The CDR3 protein is CASSSPPGGSYNEQFF. As DNA, the CDR3 is TGCGCCAGCAGCTCGCCCCCAGGGGGGTCCTACAATGAGCAGTTCTTC.

The chain joins TRBV5-1 to TRBJ1-2, with D possibly TRBD1 on 5 matching bases. CDR1 and CDR2 (germline): SGHRS, YFSETQ. The CDR3 covers 15 residues. The ends were cut back, 1 base at V and 4 bases at J, with 14 bases in the middle. The CDR3: CASSLIQDGRYGYTF. The DNA for the CDR3 is TGCGCCAGCAGCTTGATACAGGACGGACGCTATGGCTACACCTTC.

V and J are TRBV6-1 and TRBJ2-7, with D maybe TRBD2 (5 bases). The germline V gene encodes CDR1 MNHNS and CDR2 SASEGT. This CDR3 is built from 16 residues. V was shortened by 1 base and J by 1 base, with 14 bases between the two germline ends. The CDR3 coding sequence is TGTGCCAGCAGTGAAGAATTACCGGACTTTTCCTACGAGCAGTACTTC. Residues: CASSEELPDFSYEQYF.

The chain combines TRBV10-3 with TRBJ2-3, with 10 bases aligning to TRBD2. The CDR3 is 14 amino acids. The junction had 4 bases not matched to a gene; V was cut back by 4 bases and J by 6 bases. From germline, CDR1 is ENHRY and CDR2 SYGVKD. In DNA, the CDR3 is TGTGCCATCAGTGGAACTAGCGGGATTGATACGCAGTATTTT. Its translation is CAISGTSGIDTQYF.

The chain is built from TRBV6-1 and TRBJ2-7; 9 positions match TRBD1. V lost 6 bases and J lost 2; bases outside the gene matches: 8. Germline loops: CDR1 MNHNS, CDR2 SASEGT. The CDR3 is made up of 15 amino acids. CDR3 coding DNA: TGTGCCAGCAGAGCCGGGACAGGGACTCCCTACGAGCAGTACTTC. Residues: CASRAGTGTPYEQYF.

This chain connects TRBV15 to TRBJ2-1; TRBD2 matches 10 bases. With 8 bases clipped from V and 7 bases from J, the junction kept 8 bases outside the gene matches. The CDR3 covers 14 residues. The germline V gene has CDR1 LNHNV and CDR2 YYDKDF (reference sequence). CDR3 coding DNA: TGTGCCACCCAAGCGGGGGGGCCCGATAATGAGCAGTTCTTC. Protein sequence: CATQAGGPDNEQFF.

This clone was seen more than once but under ten times. V is TRBV10-2 and J is TRBJ1-4; TRBD1 might be the D (6 bases). The CDR3 has 13 residues. V dropped 6 bases and J dropped 5 bases, with 10 bases sitting between them. From germline, CDR1 is WSHSY and CDR2 SAAADI. CDR3 loop: CASRGTNNEKLFF. In DNA form, the CDR3 reads TGCGCCAGCAGAGGGACAAACAATGAAAAACTGTTTTTT.

This chain connects TRBV18 to TRBJ1-4; D remains unclear. The ends were cut back, 4 bases at V and 8 bases at J, with 11 bases in the middle. This CDR3 has 13 residues. Germline CDR1 reads KGHSH; CDR2 reads LQKENI. This CDR3 is CASSRGEGEKLFF. The DNA of the CDR3 is TGTGCCAGCTCACGGGGAGAAGGCGAAAAACTGTTTTTT.

The CDR3 sequence is CASSEDRVVGNTIYF. In DNA form, the CDR3 reads TGTGCCAGCAGCGAGGACAGGGTAGTTGGAAACACCATATATTTT. The chain is built from TRBV7-2 and TRBJ1-3, with 8 nucleotides matching TRBD1. Germline lookup yields CDR1 SGHTA and CDR2 FQGNSA. The CDR3 length is 15 residues. V shed 5 bases and J 3 bases; nucleotides not matched to a gene: 6.

This clone has only a few counts. The chain links TRBV6-5 to TRBJ1-6; TRBD1 might be the D (6 bases). With 7 bases removed from V and 8 bases from J, the gap between germline ends came to 18 bases. The CDR3 spans 15 residues. CDR1 is MNHEY and CDR2 is SVGAGI in the germline V gene. Written as DNA, the CDR3 is TGTGCCAGCACCCTGGGGGCAAGAGGTTATTCACCCCTCCACTTT. This encodes CASTLGARGYSPLHF.

V gene TRBV7-2 combines with J gene TRBJ2-3; the match to TRBD2 covers 10 bases. In germline, CDR1 is SGHTA, CDR2 FQGNSA. This CDR3 is built from 16 residues. V lost 4 bases and J lost 7; bases outside the gene matches: 11. The CDR3 loop reads CASSSASGRTGHTQYF. CDR3 bases: TGTGCCAGCAGCTCGGCTAGCGGGAGAACGGGTCATACGCAGTATTTT.

This clone was found a few times. The chain combines TRBV5-8 with TRBJ1-5; 9 bases match TRBD1. The trim removed 0 bases at V and 7 bases at J, leaving 8 bases unmatched. Germline lookup yields CDR1 SGHTS and CDR2 YDEGEE. CDR3 length: 16 residues. This CDR3 is CASSLATGGFRQPQHF. Written as DNA, the CDR3 is TGTGCCAGCAGCTTGGCCACAGGGGGCTTCAGGCAGCCCCAGCATTTT. The full variable domain, rest sourced from reference TRBV5-8 and TRBJ1-5, is EAGVTQSPTHLIKTRGQQATLRCSPISGHTSVYWYQQALGLGLQFLLWYDEGEERNRGNFPPRFSGRQFPNYSSELNVNALELEDSALYLCASSLATGGFRQPQHFGDGTRLSIL.